These 20 T cell receptor beta chains share one sample of origin, sequenced in a study of OX40 agonist ivuxolimab in advanced cancers. The receptor library was made with the immunoSEQ multiplex PCR assay. The table was pulled from immuneACCESS by TCRdb, which kept in-frame rearrangements only. Such tables lose some clones; where checked, under half of the loss comes from unresolved V genes, and the rest has no known cause. The sample table holds tens of thousands of clones, of which roughly four fifths were seen once. The ten top clones hold roughly 0.69% of the sample. Sequenced material: CD4+ or CD8+ T cells sorted from blood, taken in a trial of the OX40 agonist ivuxolimab. Receptors originate from an adult with an advanced solid tumor such as melanoma, head and neck, liver or kidney cancer.

This chain links TRBV2 with TRBJ2-3; 9 bases are shared with TRBD1. Germline values: CDR1 SNHLY, CDR2 FYNNEI. The J segment lost 7 bases and the V segment lost 6 bases, leaving 5 bases of the junction unmatched. The CDR3 contains 13 residues. Here the CDR3 DNA reads TGTGCCAGCAGGGACAGGGGCCTTTATACGCAGTATTTT. This sequence encodes CASRDRGLYTQYF.

The V call is TRBV5-6, the J call TRBJ1-1, with unresolved D. The CDR3 totals 15 residues. Per the germline V gene, CDR1 is SGHDT and CDR2 is YYEEEE. Deletions cut 2 bases from V and 0 bases from J, with 11 bases between. The CDR3 loop reads CASSFSTVMNTEAFF. CDR3 sequence (DNA): TGTGCCAGCAGCTTCAGTACAGTCATGAACACTGAAGCTTTCTTT.

The chain uses TRBV5-1 and TRBJ1-1; maybe TRBD1 (5 bases). This CDR3 is 16 amino acids long. Germline values: CDR1 SGHRS, CDR2 YFSETQ. Trimming shortened V by 0 bases and J by 8 bases, and 20 bases separated the two germline ends. The CDR3 loop reads CASSLAGAGLFEEAFF. In DNA, the CDR3 is TGCGCCAGCAGCTTGGCCGGGGCCGGGTTGTTCGAGGAAGCTTTCTTT.

There are a few counts of this clone. V gene TRBV7-2 combines with J gene TRBJ2-2, with D perhaps TRBD1 (6 bases). Between the trimmed V and J ends, which lost 5 bases and 1 base, there was a span of 17 bases. CDR3 length: 17 residues. Germline V gives CDR1 SGHTA, CDR2 FQGNSA. CDR3 amino acids: CASSLKVGARNTGELFF. In DNA, the CDR3 is TGTGCCAGCAGCCTTAAGGTGGGGGCCAGGAACACCGGGGAGCTGTTTTTT.

The chain couples TRBV11-2 to TRBJ2-3, with D perhaps given as TRBD1 or TRBD2 (6 bases each). V lost 0 bases and J 1 base, leaving 17 bases between the germline ends. The CDR3 sequence is 18 residues long. CDR1 is SGHAT and CDR2 is FQNNGV in the germline V gene. In DNA, the CDR3 is TGTGCCAGCAGCTTAGATAAGTTTGGGGGGCGGGGCACAGATACGCAGTATTTT. Translating gives CASSLDKFGGRGTDTQYF.

V is TRBV21-1 and J is TRBJ2-1; the D call in the table, TRBD1, was not verified against the DNA. TRBV21-1 represents a pseudogene. The CDR3 is made up of 12 amino acids. The CDR3 sequence is CASGRQDNEQFF. The DNA of the CDR3 is TGTGCCAGCGGCCGACAGGACAATGAGCAGTTCTTC.

Written as DNA, the CDR3 is TGTGCCAGCAGCGTTGATGACATTCCGAACACTGAAGCTTTCTTT. Its protein product is CASSVDDIPNTEAFF. The chain carries TRBV9 and TRBJ1-1; D unresolved. Trimming pared 2 bases from V and 1 base from J, leaving 12 bases between. This CDR3 has 15 amino acids. CDR1 SGDLS and CDR2 YYNGEE come from the germline V gene. Drawing the rest from reference TRBV9 and TRBJ1-1, the complete variable domain is DSGVTQTPKHLITATGQRVTLRCSPRSGDLSVYWYQQSLDQGLQFLIQYYNGEERAKGNILERFSAQQFPDLHSELNLSSLELGDSALYFCASSVDDIPNTEAFFGQGTRLTVV.

This chain links TRBV4-2 with TRBJ2-7; D is uncertain. In germline, CDR1 is LGHNA, CDR2 YNFKEQ. The CDR3 has 11 residues. Deletions cut 5 bases from V and 2 bases from J, with 4 bases between. CDR3 protein: CASSSAYEQYF. The CDR3 DNA sequence: TGTGCCAGCAGCTCAGCCTACGAGCAGTACTTC.

There are a few counts of this clone. The chain combines TRBV5-5 with TRBJ1-5; D remains unclear. With 5 bases removed from V and 5 bases from J, the gap between germline ends came to 14 bases. This CDR3 has 14 residues. Germline assignment: CDR1 SGHKS and CDR2 YYEKEE (reference sequence). CDR3 protein: CASSHGSGDQPQHF. The CDR3 DNA reads TGTGCCAGCAGTCACGGATCCGGGGATCAGCCCCAGCATTTT.

The V call is TRBV5-1, the J call TRBJ2-7; TRBD2 agrees at 9 bases. V lost 0 bases and J lost 2; bases outside the gene matches: 3. Germline V gene sequence: CDR1 SGHRS, CDR2 YFSETQ. The CDR3 consists of 15 residues. This CDR3 is CASSLGTSATYEQYF. For the CDR3, the DNA is TGCGCCAGCAGCTTGGGGACTAGCGCAACCTACGAGCAGTACTTC.

This sequence joins TRBV20-1 and TRBJ2-5, with a tentative D call TRBD2 (5 bases). The germline gives CDR1 DFQATT, CDR2 SNEGSKA (reference sequence). V was clipped by 6 bases and J by 2 bases, with 7 bases between them. The CDR3 extends over 11 amino acids. The DNA of the CDR3 is TGCAGTGCGGAGGTACAAGAGACCCAGTACTTC. It is translated as CSAEVQETQYF.

The V gene is TRBV5-1, the J gene TRBJ2-3; 14 nucleotides line up with TRBD2. This CDR3 region has 18 residues. V shed 2 bases and J 3 bases; nucleotides not matched to a gene: 8. Germline CDR1 is SGHRS and CDR2 is YFSETQ. The CDR3: CASSFRLAGGPGTDTQYF. The DNA of the CDR3 is TGCGCCAGCAGCTTTAGACTAGCGGGGGGGCCGGGGACAGATACGCAGTATTTT.

The chain uses TRBV7-9 and TRBJ1-3; D call uncertain. V was pared by 8 bases and J by 3 bases, with 8 bases between. The CDR3 sequence is 12 residues long. CDR1 SEHNR and CDR2 FQNEAQ come from the germline V gene (reference sequence). The CDR3 protein is CASREVGNTIYF. CDR3 coding DNA: TGTGCCAGCCGGGAGGTTGGAAACACCATATATTTT.

V and J are TRBV10-3 and TRBJ2-7, with a possible D match to TRBD1 (6 bases). The length of the CDR3 is 16 residues. Trimming took 7 bases from V and 1 from J, leaving 20 bases between them. Germline V gene lookup returns CDR1 ENHRY and CDR2 SYGVKD. CDR3: CAIKGVGGGSSYEQYF. The CDR3 bases are TGTGCCATCAAGGGCGTAGGGGGTGGGTCGTCCTACGAGCAGTACTTC.

This sequence joins TRBV19 and TRBJ1-5, with D possibly TRBD1 on 5 matching bases. The length of the CDR3 is 16 residues. The germline V and J ends were trimmed by 6 bases and 7 bases, with 22 bases remaining between them. Germline V lookup: CDR1 LNHDA, CDR2 SQIVND (reference sequence). In DNA, the CDR3 is TGTGCCAGTAGGATGGGGGATAGGGTAGAAGGACAGCCCCAGCATTTT. It specifies CASRMGDRVEGQPQHF.

This clone was counted between two and nine times. The chain combines TRBV6-5 with TRBJ1-1; D might be TRBD1 (5 bases). The germline CDR1 and CDR2 sequences are MNHEY and SVGAGI. The CDR3 is 15 amino acids. The V end lost 5 bases, the J end lost 1 base, and 14 bases lay between the germline ends. The CDR3 protein is CASSRGGTRNTEAFF. In DNA, the CDR3 is TGTGCCAGCAGTCGAGGCGGGACTAGGAACACTGAAGCTTTCTTT.

The V call is TRBV6-5, the J call TRBJ1-5; the D is unclear. Trimming took 2 bases from V and 6 from J, leaving 8 bases between them. From germline, CDR1 is MNHEY and CDR2 SVGAGI. The CDR3 totals 13 residues. The DNA of the CDR3 is TGTGCCAGCAGTTACGATGCGGGTCAGCCCCAGCATTTT. It codes for CASSYDAGQPQHF.

The V and J genes are TRBV5-1 and TRBJ1-2, with D tentatively TRBD1 (6 bases). The CDR3 is 14 residues long. CDR1 is SGHRS and CDR2 is YFSETQ in the germline V gene. V was cut by 4 bases and J by 4 bases, with 14 bases left in between. CDR3 DNA: TGCGCCAGCAGCGCCGAGGGGGGATTCTATGGCTACACCTTC. Amino acids: CASSAEGGFYGYTF.

The chain couples TRBV29-1 to TRBJ1-2, with 9 bases fitting TRBD1. Unmatched junction bases numbered 12, after V lost 4 bases and J lost 3 bases. Germline values: CDR1 SQVTM, CDR2 ANQGSEA. CDR3 length: 16 residues. The CDR3 spells CSVVISGQGNDYGYTF. The CDR3 coding sequence is TGCAGCGTTGTAATTTCAGGACAGGGGAATGACTATGGCTACACCTTC.

The chain joins TRBV19 to TRBJ2-7, with D uncertain. The V gene lost 5 bases and the J gene lost 1 base, with 12 bases spanning the gap. CDR1 is LNHDA and CDR2 is SQIVND in the germline V gene (reference sequence). The CDR3 runs to 14 residues. In DNA form, the CDR3 reads TGTGCCAGTAGTCTCCGGGCACATTCCTACGAGCAGTACTTC. Amino acids: CASSLRAHSYEQYF.